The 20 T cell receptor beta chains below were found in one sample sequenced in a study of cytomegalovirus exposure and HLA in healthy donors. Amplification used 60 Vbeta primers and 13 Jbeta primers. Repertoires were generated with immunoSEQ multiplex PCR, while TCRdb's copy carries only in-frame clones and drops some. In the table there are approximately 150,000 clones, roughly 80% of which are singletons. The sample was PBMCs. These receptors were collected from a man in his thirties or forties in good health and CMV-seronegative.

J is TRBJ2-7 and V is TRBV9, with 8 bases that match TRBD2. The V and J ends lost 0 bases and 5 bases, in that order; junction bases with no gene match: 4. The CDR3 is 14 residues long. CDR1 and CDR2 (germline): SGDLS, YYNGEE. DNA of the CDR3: TGTGCCAGCAGCGTAGCGGGGGGGCCCCACGAGCAGTACTTC. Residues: CASSVAGGPHEQYF. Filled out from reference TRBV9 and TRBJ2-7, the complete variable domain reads DSGVTQTPKHLITATGQRVTLRCSPRSGDLSVYWYQQSLDQGLQFLIQYYNGEERAKGNILERFSAQQFPDLHSELNLSSLELGDSALYFCASSVAGGPHEQYFGPGTRLTVT.

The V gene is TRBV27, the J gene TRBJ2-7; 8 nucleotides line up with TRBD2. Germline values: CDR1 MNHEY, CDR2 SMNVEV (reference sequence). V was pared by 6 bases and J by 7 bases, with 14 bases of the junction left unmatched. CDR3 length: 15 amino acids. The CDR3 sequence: CASRTGAGGLGEQYF. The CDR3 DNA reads TGTGCCAGCAGAACCGGGGCGGGAGGTTTAGGTGAGCAGTACTTC.

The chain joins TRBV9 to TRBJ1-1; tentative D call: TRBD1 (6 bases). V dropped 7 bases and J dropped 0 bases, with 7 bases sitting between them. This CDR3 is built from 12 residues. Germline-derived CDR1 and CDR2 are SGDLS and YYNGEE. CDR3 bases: TGTGCCAGCGGACAGCTGAACACTGAAGCTTTCTTT. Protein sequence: CASGQLNTEAFF.

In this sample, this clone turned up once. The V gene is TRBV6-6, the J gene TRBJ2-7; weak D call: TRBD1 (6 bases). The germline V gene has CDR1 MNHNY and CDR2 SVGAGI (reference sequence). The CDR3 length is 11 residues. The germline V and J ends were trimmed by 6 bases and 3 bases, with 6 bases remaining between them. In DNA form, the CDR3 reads TGTGCCAGCAGACAGGGCTACGAGCAGTACTTC. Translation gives CASRQGYEQYF.

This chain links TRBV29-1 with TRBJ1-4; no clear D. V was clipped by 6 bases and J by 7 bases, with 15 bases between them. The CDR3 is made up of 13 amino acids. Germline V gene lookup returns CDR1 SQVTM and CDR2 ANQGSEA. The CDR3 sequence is CSVRPGASEKLFF. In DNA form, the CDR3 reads TGCAGCGTAAGGCCGGGTGCGTCTGAAAAACTGTTTTTT.

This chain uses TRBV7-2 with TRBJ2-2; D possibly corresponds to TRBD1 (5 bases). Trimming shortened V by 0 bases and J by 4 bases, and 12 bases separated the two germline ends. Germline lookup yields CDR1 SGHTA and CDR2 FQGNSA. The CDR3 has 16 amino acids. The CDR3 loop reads CASSLAEGVGTGELFF. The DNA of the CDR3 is TGTGCCAGCAGCTTAGCGGAAGGGGTGGGCACCGGGGAGCTGTTTTTT.

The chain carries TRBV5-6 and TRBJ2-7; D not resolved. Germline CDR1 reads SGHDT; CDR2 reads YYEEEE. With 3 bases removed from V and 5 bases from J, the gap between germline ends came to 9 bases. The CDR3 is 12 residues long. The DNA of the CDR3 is TGTGCCAGCAGCTCCCTAGTGGACGAGCAGTACTTC. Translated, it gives CASSSLVDEQYF.

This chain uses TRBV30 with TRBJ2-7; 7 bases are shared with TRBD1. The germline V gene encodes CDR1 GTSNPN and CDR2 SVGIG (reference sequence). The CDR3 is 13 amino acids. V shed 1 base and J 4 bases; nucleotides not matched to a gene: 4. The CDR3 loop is CAWSEGGGYEQYF. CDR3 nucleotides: TGTGCCTGGAGTGAAGGGGGCGGGTACGAGCAGTACTTC.

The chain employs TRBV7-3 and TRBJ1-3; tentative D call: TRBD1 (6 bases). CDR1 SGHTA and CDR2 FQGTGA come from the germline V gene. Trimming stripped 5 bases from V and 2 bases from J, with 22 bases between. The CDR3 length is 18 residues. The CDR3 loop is CASSVNRQARTAGNTIYF. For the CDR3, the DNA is TGTGCCAGCAGCGTTAACCGCCAGGCGCGGACAGCTGGAAACACCATATATTTT.

CDR3 residues: CASSGGEAQETQYF. The CDR3 bases are TGTGCCAGCAGCGGCGGGGAGGCCCAAGAGACCCAGTACTTC. The V and J genes are TRBV21-1 and TRBJ2-5; the DNA was not compared with TRBD2, the D call given in the table. TRBV21-1 is given as a pseudogene. This CDR3 comprises 14 residues.

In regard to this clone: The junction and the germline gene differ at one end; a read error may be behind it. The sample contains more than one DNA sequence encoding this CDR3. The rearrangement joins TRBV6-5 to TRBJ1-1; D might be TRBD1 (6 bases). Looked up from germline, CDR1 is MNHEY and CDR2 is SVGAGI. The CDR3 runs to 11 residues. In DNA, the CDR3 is TGTGCCAGCAGCCGGGACACTGAGGCTTTCTTT. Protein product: CASSRDTEAFF.

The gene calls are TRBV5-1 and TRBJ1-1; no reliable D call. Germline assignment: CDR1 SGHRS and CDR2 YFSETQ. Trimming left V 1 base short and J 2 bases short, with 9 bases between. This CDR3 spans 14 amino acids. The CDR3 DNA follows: TGCGCCAGCAGCTTGACAGCCCCTAACACTGAAGCTTTCTTT. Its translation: CASSLTAPNTEAFF.

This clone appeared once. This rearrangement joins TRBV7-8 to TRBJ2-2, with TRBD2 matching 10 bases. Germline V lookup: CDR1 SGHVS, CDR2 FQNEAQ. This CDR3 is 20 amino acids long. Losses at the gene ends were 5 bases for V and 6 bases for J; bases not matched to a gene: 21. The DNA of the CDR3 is TGTGCCAGCAGCCTTGGACTAGCGGTAGATACCTCTGGGTCGGCCGGGGAGCTGTTTTTT. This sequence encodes CASSLGLAVDTSGSAGELFF.

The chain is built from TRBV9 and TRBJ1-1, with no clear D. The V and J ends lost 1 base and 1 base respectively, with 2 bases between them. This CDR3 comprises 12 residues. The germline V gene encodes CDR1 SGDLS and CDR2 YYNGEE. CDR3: CASSVRNTEAFF. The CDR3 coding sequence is TGTGCCAGCAGCGTACGGAACACTGAAGCTTTCTTT. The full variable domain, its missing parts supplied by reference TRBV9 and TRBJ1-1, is DSGVTQTPKHLITATGQRVTLRCSPRSGDLSVYWYQQSLDQGLQFLIQYYNGEERAKGNILERFSAQQFPDLHSELNLSSLELGDSALYFCASSVRNTEAFFGQGTRLTVV.

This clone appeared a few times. The CDR3 spells CASRGQGESEKLFF. CDR3 DNA sequence: TGTGCCAGCAGGGGACAGGGGGAGAGTGAAAAACTGTTTTTT. The rearrangement joins TRBV6-5 to TRBJ1-4; TRBD1 matches at 11 bases. The CDR3 is 14 amino acids. V was pared by 6 bases and J by 7 bases, with 4 bases of the junction left unmatched. Germline assignment: CDR1 MNHEY and CDR2 SVGAGI.

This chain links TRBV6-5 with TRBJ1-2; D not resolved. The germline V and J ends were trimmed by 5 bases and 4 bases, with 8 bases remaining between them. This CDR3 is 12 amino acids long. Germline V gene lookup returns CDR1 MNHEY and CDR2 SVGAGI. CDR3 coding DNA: TGTGCCAGCAGTCCAGACATCTATGGCTACACCTTC. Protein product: CASSPDIYGYTF.

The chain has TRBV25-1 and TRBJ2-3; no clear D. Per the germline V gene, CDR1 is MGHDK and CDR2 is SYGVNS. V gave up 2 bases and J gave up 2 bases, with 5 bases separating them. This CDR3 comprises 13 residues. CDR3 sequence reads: CASSEGLTDTQYF. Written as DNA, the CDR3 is TGTGCCAGCAGTGAAGGGCTCACAGATACGCAGTATTTT.

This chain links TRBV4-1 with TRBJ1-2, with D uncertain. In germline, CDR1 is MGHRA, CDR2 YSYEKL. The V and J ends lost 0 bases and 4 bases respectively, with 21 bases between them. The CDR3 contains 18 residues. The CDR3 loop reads CASSQDIPPQREGYGYTF. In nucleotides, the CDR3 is TGCGCCAGCAGCCAAGATATCCCCCCCCAGAGGGAAGGCTATGGCTACACCTTC.

This CDR3 reads CASSAAGSSNSPLHF. DNA for the CDR3: TGTGCCAGCAGCGCCGCCGGGTCGTCAAATTCACCCCTCCACTTT. The chain combines TRBV7-2 with TRBJ1-6; no clear D. Looked up from germline, CDR1 is SGHTA and CDR2 is FQGNSA. V shed 5 bases and J shed 7 bases, with 15 bases lying between them. The CDR3 extends over 15 amino acids.

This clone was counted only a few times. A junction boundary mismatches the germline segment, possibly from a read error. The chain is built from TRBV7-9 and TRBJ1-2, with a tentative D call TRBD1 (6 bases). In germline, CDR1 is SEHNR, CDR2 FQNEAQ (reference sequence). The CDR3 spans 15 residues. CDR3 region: CSSSLSGTTDYGYTF. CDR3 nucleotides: TGTTCCAGCAGTCTTTCCGGGACAACTGATTATGGCTACACCTTC.